Following are 16 T cell receptor beta chains from one sample sequenced in a study of blood T cell repertoires in COVID-19. TCRdb's table, derived via immunoSEQ multiplex PCR, lists solely in-frame clones and lacks some. Of around 62,000 clones detected, approximately 88% appear once; the ten largest clones hold 1.2%. Sequenced input: peripheral blood. These receptors all stem from a woman aged 60-75 years with acute or convalescent COVID-19.

The chain uses TRBV9 and TRBJ2-4; 11 bases are shared with TRBD2. CDR3 size: 15 residues. Germline CDR1 is SGDLS and CDR2 is YYNGEE. Germline trimming cut 0 bases from V and 15 bases from J; bases unmatched to any gene: 11. This CDR3 reads CASSVGVAGGPRVYF. The CDR3, as DNA: TGTGCCAGCAGCGTAGGGGTAGCGGGAGGGCCTAGGGTGTACTTC. Combining the CDR3 with reference TRBV9 and TRBJ2-4 gives the whole variable domain DSGVTQTPKHLITATGQRVTLRCSPRSGDLSVYWYQQSLDQGLQFLIQYYNGEERAKGNILERFSAQQFPDLHSELNLSSLELGDSALYFCASSVGVAGGPRVYFGAGTRLSVL.

The chain carries TRBV7-2 and TRBJ2-4; possibly TRBD1 for D (5 bases). V lost 1 base and J lost 8, with 6 bases in between. In germline, CDR1 is SGHTA, CDR2 FQGNSA. This CDR3 comprises 12 residues. The CDR3 bases are TGTGCCAGCAGCTTAGACAGGCACATTCAGTACTTC. Translation gives CASSLDRHIQYF.

This chain connects TRBV28 to TRBJ1-1, with D possibly being TRBD1 (6 bases). Germline V gene data show CDR1 as MDHEN and CDR2 as SYDVKM. V was clipped by 4 bases and J by 9 bases, with 18 bases between them. The CDR3 length is 14 residues. The CDR3 DNA reads TGTGCCAGCAGTTCAGAGGGGGTCTTAGTAAAAGCTTTCTTT. This translates into CASSSEGVLVKAFF.

This chain uses TRBV5-8 with TRBJ2-3, with 10 bases that match TRBD1. The trim removed 0 bases at V and 3 bases at J, leaving 1 base unmatched. Looked up from germline, CDR1 is SGHTS and CDR2 is YDEGEE. The CDR3 totals 15 residues. The CDR3 nucleotides read TGTGCCAGCAGCTTGGGGGACAGGGGAACAGATACGCAGTATTTT. This translates into CASSLGDRGTDTQYF. Supplemented by reference TRBV5-8 and TRBJ2-3, the full variable domain reads EAGVTQSPTHLIKTRGQQATLRCSPISGHTSVYWYQQALGLGLQFLLWYDEGEERNRGNFPPRFSGRQFPNYSSELNVNALELEDSALYLCASSLGDRGTDTQYFGPGTRLTVL.

This clone was recorded once. The CDR3 protein is CASSRLVGEQFF. The CDR3 DNA follows: TGTGCCAGCAGCCGACTAGTCGGCGAGCAGTTCTTC. The chain has TRBV6-2 or TRBV6-3 and TRBJ2-1, with D tentatively TRBD2 (6 bases). CDR1 and CDR2 (germline): MNHEY, SVGEGT. V was shortened by 6 bases and J by 10 bases, with 13 bases between the two germline ends. The CDR3 runs to 12 residues.

The V and J genes are TRBV9 and TRBJ2-1; D perhaps matches TRBD1 (5 bases). The CDR3 is made up of 14 amino acids. Germline values: CDR1 SGDLS, CDR2 YYNGEE. The ends were cut back, 0 bases at V and 5 bases at J, with 9 bases in the middle. The CDR3 reads CASSVGGQNNEQFF. Written as DNA, the CDR3 is TGTGCCAGCAGCGTAGGGGGCCAGAACAATGAGCAGTTCTTC.

This chain uses TRBV6-2 or TRBV6-3 with TRBJ2-1, with 10 bases identical to TRBD2. V dropped 5 bases and J dropped 4; count of bases not matched to a gene: 5. The CDR3 length is 15 residues. Germline V lookup: CDR1 MNHEY, CDR2 SVGEGT. For the CDR3, the DNA is TGTGCCAGCAGTAGAGCGGGGGGGTCTTACAATGAGCAGTTCTTC. As protein: CASSRAGGSYNEQFF.

The rearrangement uses TRBV4-1 and TRBJ2-2, with D perhaps TRBD2 (6 bases). The germline CDR1 and CDR2 sequences are MGHRA and YSYEKL. V gave up 2 bases and J gave up 7 bases, with 20 bases separating them. CDR3 size: 17 residues. The CDR3, as DNA: TGCGCCAGCAGCCAAACCCCCCGGGGGACCGTCGGCGGGGAGCTGTTTTTT. Translating gives CASSQTPRGTVGGELFF.

Only one count was recorded for this clone. The V gene is TRBV29-1, the J gene TRBJ1-4, with 9 bases identical to TRBD1. The germline gives CDR1 SQVTM, CDR2 ANQGSEA. V shed 7 bases and J 8 bases; nucleotides not matched to a gene: 8. The CDR3 length is 13 residues. The CDR3 nucleotides are TGCAGCGCTTCCGGGACAGGGCTAGAAAAACTGTTTTTT. It is translated as CSASGTGLEKLFF.

This sequence joins TRBV4-2 and TRBJ2-7; 10 nucleotides agree with TRBD1. The V gene's germline CDR1 is LGHNA and CDR2 YNFKEQ. V trimming: 4 bases; J trimming: 4 bases; junction bases outside the gene matches: 7. The CDR3 is 15 residues long. CDR3 in amino acids: CASSPRDRGSYEQYV. Here the CDR3 DNA reads TGTGCCAGCAGCCCCCGGGACAGGGGATCGTACGAGCAGTACGTC.

The chain recombines TRBV19 with TRBJ2-6; TRBD1 aligns across 8 bases. The germline V gene has CDR1 LNHDA and CDR2 SQIVND (reference sequence). The CDR3 has 17 residues. The J segment lost 0 bases and the V segment lost 6 bases, leaving 7 bases of the junction unmatched. CDR3 region: CASSRDRITSGANVLTF. The CDR3 bases are TGTGCCAGTAGCCGGGACAGGATAACCTCTGGGGCCAACGTCCTGACTTTC.

The J gene is TRBJ1-2, the V gene TRBV5-4; 7 bases agree with TRBD1. Trimming removed 4 bases from V and 2 bases from J; junction bases left unmatched: 11. This CDR3 has 16 amino acids. Germline V lookup: CDR1 SGHNT, CDR2 YYREEE (reference sequence). CDR3 DNA sequence: TGTGCCAGCAGCGCCGGAAGACAGGGTGCCAACTATGGCTACACCTTC. Its protein product is CASSAGRQGANYGYTF. The full variable domain, in which reference TRBV5-4 and TRBJ1-2 provide the parts outside the CDR3, is ETGVTQSPTHLIKTRGQQVTLRCSSQSGHNTVSWYQQALGQGPQFIFQYYREEENGRGNFPPRFSGLQFPNYSSELNVNALELDDSALYLCASSAGRQGANYGYTFGSGTRLTVV.

The J gene is TRBJ2-3, the V gene TRBV2; 8 bases are shared with TRBD2. Trimming at V came to 6 bases and at J to 0 bases, leaving 5 bases not matched to a gene. There are 15 residues in the CDR3. In germline, CDR1 is SNHLY, CDR2 FYNNEI. CDR3 loop: CASSRRGGSTDTQYF. CDR3 sequence (DNA): TGTGCCAGCAGCCGCCGGGGGGGGAGCACAGATACGCAGTATTTT.

This sequence joins TRBV2 and TRBJ2-1; 13 bases match TRBD2. The ends lost 4 bases at V and 9 bases at J; junction bases unmatched: 6. Germline-derived CDR1 and CDR2 are SNHLY and FYNNEI. The CDR3 is made up of 15 amino acids. As DNA, the CDR3 is TGTGCCAGCAGTGTGGGACTAGCGGGAATTGGTGAGCAGTTCTTC. Encoded protein: CASSVGLAGIGEQFF.

The rearrangement uses TRBV3-1 (or the pseudogene TRBV3-2) and TRBJ2-1; no clear D gene. Germline V CDR1 and CDR2: LGHDT, YNNKEL (reference sequence). V lost 1 base and J 5 bases, leaving 6 bases between the germline ends. This CDR3 contains 13 residues. For the CDR3, the DNA is TGTGCCAGCAGCCAAGCGAGTAACAATGAGCAGTTCTTC. This translates into CASSQASNNEQFF.

This clone was found once. The chain couples TRBV9 to TRBJ2-3, with 14 bases identical to TRBD2. Losses at the gene ends were 0 bases for V and 6 bases for J; bases not matched to a gene: 6. From germline, CDR1 is SGDLS and CDR2 YYNGEE. CDR3 length equals 17 residues. The CDR3 is CASSVGGTSGRMDTQYF. CDR3 sequence (DNA): TGTGCCAGCAGCGTAGGGGGGACTAGCGGGAGAATGGATACGCAGTATTTT.